A selection of T cell receptor beta chains follows, all from one sample in a study of blood T cell repertoires in COVID-19. Only in-frame clones appear in the TCRdb table, and some are missing; sequencing was by immunoSEQ multiplex PCR. This sample has some 450,000 clones, with over 85% found just once. The sequenced sample was peripheral blood. The receptor set was obtained from a man aged 18-30 years with COVID-19, enrolled during active disease. CDR3s include the opening cysteine and the closing phenylalanine or tryptophan. The order of the fields is J gene, V gene, CDR3 protein.

TRBJ1-1,TRBV19,CASTLSGGRNTEAFF
TRBJ2-2,TRBV27,CASSLTLNTGELFF
TRBJ2-3,TRBV29-1,CSVEDGGEGAPDTQYF
TRBJ2-7,TRBV7-9,CASSLQGGVGSSYEQYF
TRBJ2-1,TRBV30,CAWSVNKNEQFF
TRBJ2-3,TRBV3-1/TRBV3-2,CASSQVQREVDTQYF
TRBJ1-2,TRBV29-1,CSAGTGNYGYTF
TRBJ1-2,TRBV12-3/TRBV12-4,CASRAQGNYGYTF
TRBJ1-5,TRBV15,CATSRDPPGQGDQPQHF
TRBJ2-1,TRBV5-4,CASSETGPNEQFF
TRBJ2-7,TRBV6-5,CASSYRANRGEQYF
TRBJ2-2,TRBV11-3,CASSLEWSSGVAGELFF
TRBJ2-7,TRBV7-9,CASSSDRASDEQYF
TRBJ2-7,TRBV5-4,CASSLEAGGQQYF
TRBJ1-5,TRBV18,CASSPVDGDQPQHF
TRBJ2-2,TRBV7-9,CASSLGPGSNTGELFF
TRBJ2-7,TRBV28,CATGTRSPYEQYF
TRBJ1-2,TRBV7-2,CASSLNQGDGYTF
TRBJ2-2,TRBV7-8,CASSLAATGELFF
TRBJ2-2,TRBV7-6,CASSLAARANTGELFF
TRBJ1-2,TRBV2,CASTEGQVVLGYTF
TRBJ2-1,TRBV5-1,CASSFERGFDEQFF
TRBJ2-6,TRBV9,CASSVDRGSGANVLTF
TRBJ2-3,TRBV18,CASSFGQGATDTQYF
TRBJ2-2,TRBV25-1,CASSEDRETGELFF
TRBJ2-3,TRBV27,CASSHTTDTQYF
TRBJ2-3,TRBV7-9,CASSLPPGHRQYF
TRBJ2-7,TRBV5-1,CASSWGGYEQYF
TRBJ1-2,TRBV9,CASSPEWGVDYGYTF
TRBJ2-1,TRBV6-6,CASSPPAGQVVRSEQFF
TRBJ2-1,TRBV14,CASSQDQVAGGKWSRNEQFF
TRBJ1-3,TRBV3-1/TRBV3-2,CASTLGGTGNTIYF
TRBJ2-1,TRBV5-1,CASRPIEFGRDRDGEQFF
TRBJ2-2,TRBV5-1,CASSQGTGGFGELFF
TRBJ2-5,TRBV4-1,CASSQRRGIGETQYF
TRBJ2-5,TRBV10-2,CASSDHRVQETQYF